This TCR beta chain emerged from a study of blood T cells in healthy people across ages. Primed by a sample-barcoded 5' primer and a J-beta primer mix, a second PCR proceeded for roughly 7 to 12 cycles. TCRdb re-called the 5' RACE reads with MiXCR, one entry per CDR3 protein. The table records some 800,000 distinct CDR3 sequences, approximately 25% of them present only once. In terms of origin and age, donors were healthy Caucasian individuals from Russia aged roughly 6 to 95. Roughly 10 milliliters of peripheral blood were drawn from each donor. In germline, CDR1 is MNHEY, CDR2 SMNVEV (reference sequence). V lost 7 bases and J 1 base, leaving 14 bases between the germline ends. This CDR3 contains 14 residues. Findings and limits, study-wide: Estimates based on one million T cells were treated as lower bounds. There were more naive CD4+ cells and higher diversity in long-lived donors than in aged donors.

As for this clonotype: Its cognate antigen is unknown.

The same specimen was also included in a second study, on T cells of mothers and their children.

The chain links TRBV27 to TRBJ2-7; D is perhaps TRBD2 (5 bases). What was sequenced was blood. This TCR was recovered from a boy aged 5 to 17 in good health. In DNA, the CDR3 is TGTGCCAGCACCCCTCTCCCGGGATCCTACGAGCAGTACTTC. Amino acids: CASTPLPGSYEQYF.